The clone carrying this T cell receptor (beta chain) was picked up a small number of times. The sample comes from a study of T cells after yellow fever vaccination. The germline V gene has CDR1 SGHAT and CDR2 FQNNGV. The V segment lost 4 bases and the J segment 6 bases; nucleotides outside the gene matches: 9. The CDR3 totals 15 residues. TCRdb re-derived calls from the 5' RACE reads in MiXCR, one entry per CDR3 protein. The data show approximately 300,000 distinct CDR3 sequences, 10% to 15% seen once. V usage is TRBV11-2 and J usage is TRBJ1-1; 9 bases are shared with TRBD1. This sequence was found in a young man who received the YFV17D yellow fever vaccine. Source: CD4+ T cells sorted from PBMCs, taken 45 days after the yellow fever booster vaccination. The CDR3 DNA is TGTGCCAGCAGCTCCCGGACAGGGGAAGTGCCTGAAGCTTTCTTT. Translation: CASSSRTGEVPEAFF.